A selection of T cell receptor beta chains follows, all from one sample in a study of T cells in Graves' hyperthyroidism and ophthalmopathy. TCRdb re-called the multiplex PCR reads with MiXCR, one entry per CDR3 protein. The data show roughly 800,000 distinct CDR3 sequences, with around 38% seen just once and about 9% held by the top ten. Sequenced: blood. Receptor source: a man younger than 35 with Graves' hyperthyroidism. Each CDR3 is given with its conserved first and last residue. D genes are given only for firm matches. Where a row states a size, it is once, few, many or the class of an expanded clone; other rows omit it.

>TRBJ2-7|TRBV2|.|few
CASSVVGPDEQYF
TGTGCCAGCAGTGTTGTAGGTCCGGACGAGCAGTACTTC
>TRBJ1-2|TRBV29-1|.|.
CSARRGDGRDGYTF
TGCAGCGCCCGACGGGGAGATGGGAGAGATGGCTACACCTTC
>TRBJ1-1|TRBV24-1|.|.
CATSDSQGGEAFF
TGTGCCACCAGTGATTCCCAGGGAGGGGAAGCTTTCTTT
>TRBJ1-5|TRBV6-1|TRBD1|few
CASRRTGEGANQPQHF
TGTGCCAGCAGGCGGACAGGAGAAGGTGCCAATCAGCCCCAGCATTTT
>TRBJ2-7|TRBV20-1|.|many
CSASTGITYEQYF
TGCAGTGCTAGTACAGGTATAACCTACGAGCAGTACTTC
>TRBJ1-5|TRBV19|TRBD1|many
CASATTGGGFQPQHF
TGTGCCAGTGCCACGACAGGGGGCGGGTTTCAGCCCCAGCATTTT
>TRBJ1-2|TRBV7-9|.|.
CASSARKDSPIGYTF
TGTGCCAGCAGCGCTAGAAAGGACAGCCCTATAGGCTACACCTTC
>TRBJ1-1|TRBV19|.|few
CASSIAPGRNTEAFF
TGTGCCAGTAGTATAGCCCCGGGACGGAACACTGAAGCTTTCTTT
>TRBJ1-2|TRBV7-9|.|many
CASSLETTANGYTF
TGTGCCAGCAGCTTAGAAACGACAGCGAATGGCTACACCTTC
>TRBJ1-1|TRBV2|.|many
CASSTDLNGPNTEAFF
TGTGCCAGCAGTACTGATTTGAATGGACCGAACACTGAAGCTTTCTTT
>TRBJ1-1|TRBV6-6|.|few
CASSYISENTEAFF
TGTGCCAGCAGTTACATTTCGGAGAACACTGAAGCTTTCTTT
>TRBJ2-5|TRBV10-3|TRBD1|.
CALQGAETQYF
TGTGCTTTACAGGGGGCTGAGACCCAGTACTTC
>TRBJ1-2|TRBV5-1|.|.
CASSLAVGGYTF
TGCGCCAGCAGCTTGGCCGTTGGCGGCTACACCTTC
>TRBJ2-7|TRBV20-1|TRBD2|few
CSASRKGGRIPSYEQYF
TGCAGTGCTAGCCGAAAGGGCGGGAGGATTCCCTCCTACGAGCAGTACTTC
>TRBJ1-4|TRBV6-5|.|.
CASRLGSATNEKLFF
TGTGCCAGCAGGTTAGGGAGTGCAACTAATGAAAAACTGTTTTTT
>TRBJ2-7|TRBV20-1|.|.
CSAKMSGYSYEQYF
TGCAGTGCCAAGATGAGCGGGTACTCCTACGAGCAGTACTTC
>TRBJ1-1|TRBV5-8|.|.
CASTILFRNTEAFF
TGTGCCAGCACCATACTTTTCAGGAACACTGAAGCTTTCTTT
>TRBJ2-6|TRBV20-1|.|once
CSARLGSGANVLTF
TGCAGTGCTAGATTGGGGTCTGGGGCCAACGTCCTGACTTTC
>TRBJ1-3|TRBV14|.|few
CASSQDLPFSGNTIYF
TGTGCCAGCAGCCAAGATCTACCGTTCTCTGGAAACACCATATATTTT
>TRBJ1-1|TRBV19|.|many
CASSRMWVNTEAFF
TGTGCCAGTAGTCGGATGTGGGTGAACACTGAAGCTTTCTTT
>TRBJ1-6|TRBV12-5|.|.
CASGLSVSSLRRNSPLHF
TGTGCTAGTGGTTTGTCGGTCTCCTCTCTGCGACGGAATTCACCCCTCCACTTT
>TRBJ2-5|TRBV29-1|TRBD2|.
CSALLSGGGETQYF
TGCAGCGCCCTATTGAGCGGGGGAGGAGAGACCCAGTACTTC
>TRBJ2-7|TRBV14|.|many
CASSQDAWTGSYEQYF
TGTGCCAGCAGCCAAGACGCCTGGACGGGGTCCTACGAGCAGTACTTC
>TRBJ2-6|TRBV25-1|.|.
CASSPWGPSGANVLTF
TGTGCCAGCTCACCATGGGGTCCCTCTGGGGCCAACGTCCTGACTTTC
>TRBJ2-5|TRBV10-3|.|.
CAISASTQGQETQYF
TGTGCCATCAGTGCTAGTACCCAGGGTCAGGAGACCCAGTACTTC
>TRBJ1-2|TRBV15|TRBD1|many
CATSRDVGQIYGYTF
TGTGCCACCAGCAGAGACGTGGGACAGATCTATGGCTACACCTTC
>TRBJ1-3|TRBV7-3|.|many
CASSRRLGSGNTIYF
TGTGCCAGCAGCCGCCGGCTAGGGTCCGGAAACACCATATATTTT
>TRBJ1-5|TRBV25-1|TRBD1|.
CAGSSTSTGNQPQHF
TGTGCCGGCAGCTCGACCTCGACAGGGAATCAGCCCCAGCATTTT
>TRBJ1-5|TRBV7-2|.|few
CASSLDGWRANQPQHF
TGTGCCAGCAGCTTAGACGGGTGGCGAGCCAATCAGCCCCAGCATTTT
>TRBJ2-1|TRBV2|.|.
CASNAVVNEQFF
TGTGCCAGCAATGCAGTGGTCAATGAGCAGTTCTTC
>TRBJ1-1|TRBV7-6|.|.
CASRPLDVQAFF
TGTGCCAGCAGACCTCTAGATGTTCAAGCTTTCTTT
>TRBJ2-7|TRBV12-3/TRBV12-4|.|.
CASSRIQDWNEQYF
TGTGCCAGCAGTCGTATACAGGACTGGAACGAGCAGTACTTC
>TRBJ2-7|TRBV13|TRBD2|.
CASSSLAGGPGEQYF
TGTGCCAGCAGCTCCTTAGCGGGAGGGCCGGGTGAGCAGTACTTC
>TRBJ2-7|TRBV20-1|.|.
CSARDVNTRGAYEQYF
TGCAGTGCTAGAGATGTCAACACCAGGGGAGCCTACGAGCAGTACTTC
>TRBJ1-6|TRBV10-3|.|many
CAISESAGESPLHF
TGTGCCATCAGTGAGTCCGCGGGGGAGTCACCCCTCCACTTT
>TRBJ2-5|TRBV20-1|TRBD1|once
CSARDPTGGGETQYF
TGCAGTGCTAGAGACCCGACAGGGGGAGGTGAGACCCAGTACTTC
>TRBJ2-7|TRBV29-1|TRBD1|.
CSPRDRAYEQYF
TGCAGCCCTCGGGACAGGGCCTACGAGCAGTACTTC
>TRBJ2-7|TRBV7-9|.|.
CASSLDSDGEQYF
TGTGCCAGCAGCTTAGACTCGGATGGGGAGCAGTACTTC
>TRBJ2-7|TRBV7-8|.|.
CASSSNTYTSYEQYF
TGTGCCAGCAGCTCTAACACATATACCTCCTACGAGCAGTACTTC
>TRBJ2-7|TRBV6-1|.|once
CAASTGLDSTQQYF
TGTGCCGCGTCGACAGGACTAGACTCTACGCAGCAGTACTTC
>TRBJ2-7|TRBV2|.|many
CASSGIGQGGGEQYF
TGTGCCAGCAGTGGAATTGGCCAGGGAGGTGGCGAGCAGTACTTC
>TRBJ2-5|TRBV9|.|.
CASSVVPLPPRPLQETQYF
TGTGCCAGCAGCGTAGTTCCCCTCCCCCCCCGGCCCCTCCAAGAGACCCAGTACTTC
>TRBJ2-7|TRBV9|.|few
CASSWYYEQYF
TGTGCCAGCAGCTGGTACTACGAGCAGTACTTC
>TRBJ2-2|TRBV7-9|TRBD2|.
CASSQGPSGNTGELFF
TGTGCCAGCAGCCAAGGCCCTAGCGGAAACACCGGGGAGCTGTTTTTT
>TRBJ1-5|TRBV11-1|.|.
CASSPSGRGTQPQHF
TGTGCCAGCAGCCCCTCGGGACGGGGTACCCAGCCCCAGCATTTT
>TRBJ1-2|TRBV5-1|TRBD1|few
CASSQDRQGASGYTF
TGCGCCAGCAGCCAAGACCGACAGGGGGCATCTGGCTACACCTTC
>TRBJ2-7|TRBV7-9|.|many
CASSATRSLYEQYF
TGTGCCAGCAGCGCGACACGAAGCCTTTACGAGCAGTACTTC
>TRBJ1-6|TRBV11-1|.|.
CASLLDQTYNSPLHF
TGTGCCAGCTTGTTGGACCAAACGTATAATTCACCCCTCCACTTT
>TRBJ2-2|TRBV7-6|TRBD1|.
CASSLTLTGALTGELFF
TGTGCCAGCAGCTTAACCCTCACAGGGGCTCTGACCGGGGAGCTGTTTTTT
>TRBJ1-4|TRBV12-3/TRBV12-4|.|many
CASSSMGEKLFF
TGTGCCAGCAGTTCGATGGGGGAAAAACTGTTTTTT
>TRBJ1-2|TRBV2|.|.
CASSETGQGYTF
TGTGCCAGCAGTGAAACAGGGCAGGGCTACACCTTC
>TRBJ1-1|TRBV7-9|.|.
CTSSLDTNTEAFF
TGTACCAGCAGCCTTGACACGAACACTGAAGCTTTCTTT
>TRBJ2-7|TRBV9|.|many
CASSVDNPYEQYF
TGTGCCAGCAGCGTGGACAATCCCTACGAGCAGTACTTC
>TRBJ1-5|TRBV10-3|.|many
CAISGGRNQPQHF
TGTGCCATCAGTGGGGGTCGCAATCAGCCCCAGCATTTT
>TRBJ1-5|TRBV6-6|.|few
CASSYLHGQPQHF
TGTGCCAGCAGTTACCTCCATGGTCAGCCCCAGCATTTT